A selection of T cell receptor beta chains follows, all from one sample in a study of control samples from healthy donors and cancer patients. Clones were read by immunoSEQ multiplex PCR, and TCRdb kept only the in-frame ones, dropping some. The sample has about 89,000 clones, more than 70% seen once. The sequenced sample was blood. The source of these receptors is a woman aged 40 to 50 in good health. CDR3s include the opening cysteine and the closing phenylalanine or tryptophan. Each record gives: D gene, J gene, clone size, V gene, CDR3 protein, CDR3 DNA. D genes are given only for firm matches. Rows may omit the clone size; those that give it use once, few, many or a size class.

D: TRBD1
J: TRBJ1-2
size: .
V: TRBV6-5
CDR3: CASGETGGGYGYTF
DNA: TGTGCCAGCGGGGAGACAGGGGGAGGCTATGGCTACACCTTC

D: .
J: TRBJ2-1
size: .
V: TRBV12-3/TRBV12-4
CDR3: CASRGLNNEQFF
DNA: TGTGCCAGCAGGGGACTGAACAATGAGCAGTTCTTC

D: .
J: TRBJ1-1
size: .
V: TRBV29-1
CDR3: CSSDRGGEAFF
DNA: TGCAGCTCTGACCGTGGGGGTGAAGCTTTCTTT

D: .
J: TRBJ1-2
size: .
V: TRBV30
CDR3: CAWTRFWDGYTF
DNA: TGTGCCTGGACCCGGTTTTGGGATGGCTACACCTTC

D: .
J: TRBJ2-7
size: .
V: TRBV3-1/TRBV3-2
CDR3: CASSQVSYEQYF
DNA: TGTGCCAGCAGCCAAGTGTCCTACGAGCAGTACTTC

D: TRBD2
J: TRBJ2-1
size: .
V: TRBV24-1
CDR3: CATSDPVETSGGDEQFF
DNA: TGTGCCACCAGTGATCCCGTCGAGACTAGCGGGGGTGATGAGCAGTTCTTC

D: TRBD1
J: TRBJ1-1
size: once
V: TRBV27
CDR3: CASSPSGQGGEAFF
DNA: TGTGCCAGCAGTCCCTCAGGACAGGGAGGTGAAGCTTTCTTT

D: .
J: TRBJ1-3
size: .
V: TRBV28
CDR3: CASSLRGAGNTIYF
DNA: TGTGCCAGCAGTTTAAGGGGTGCGGGAAACACCATATATTTT

D: TRBD1
J: TRBJ1-1
size: .
V: TRBV27
CDR3: CASRTGRNTEAFF
DNA: TGTGCCAGCAGGACAGGGAGGAACACTGAAGCTTTCTTT

D: TRBD2
J: TRBJ2-1
size: .
V: TRBV15
CDR3: CATSRRTSGANEQFF
DNA: TGTGCCACCAGCAGAAGGACTAGCGGAGCCAATGAGCAGTTCTTC

D: .
J: TRBJ2-5
size: .
V: TRBV24-1
CDR3: CATSDLGGPGQETQYF
DNA: TGTGCCACCAGTGATTTGGGGGGCCCGGGCCAAGAGACCCAGTACTTC